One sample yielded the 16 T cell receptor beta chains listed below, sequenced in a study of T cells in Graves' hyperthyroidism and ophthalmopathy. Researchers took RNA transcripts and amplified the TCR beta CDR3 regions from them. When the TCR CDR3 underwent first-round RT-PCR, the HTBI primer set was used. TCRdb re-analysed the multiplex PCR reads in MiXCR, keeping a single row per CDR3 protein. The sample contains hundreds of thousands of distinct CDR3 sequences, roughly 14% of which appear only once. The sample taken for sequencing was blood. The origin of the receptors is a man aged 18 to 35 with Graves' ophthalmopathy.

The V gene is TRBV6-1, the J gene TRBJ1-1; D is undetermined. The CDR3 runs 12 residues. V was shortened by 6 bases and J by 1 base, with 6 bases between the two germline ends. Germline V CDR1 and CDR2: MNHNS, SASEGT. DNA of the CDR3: TGTGCCAGCAGGCTTGAGAACACTGAAGCTTTCTTT. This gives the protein CASRLENTEAFF.

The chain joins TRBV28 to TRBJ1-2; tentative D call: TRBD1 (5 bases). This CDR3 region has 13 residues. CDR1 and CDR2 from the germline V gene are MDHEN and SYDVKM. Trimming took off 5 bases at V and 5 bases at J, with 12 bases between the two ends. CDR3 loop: CASSPQGLYGYTF. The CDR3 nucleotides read TGTGCCAGCAGTCCTCAGGGCCTATATGGCTACACCTTC.

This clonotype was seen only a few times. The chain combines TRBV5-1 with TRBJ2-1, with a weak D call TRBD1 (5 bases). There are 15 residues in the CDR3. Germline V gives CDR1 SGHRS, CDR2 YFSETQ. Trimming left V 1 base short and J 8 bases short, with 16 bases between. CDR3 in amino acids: CASSLIGQGNDEQFF. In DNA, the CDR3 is TGCGCCAGCAGCTTGATTGGCCAGGGAAACGATGAGCAGTTCTTC.

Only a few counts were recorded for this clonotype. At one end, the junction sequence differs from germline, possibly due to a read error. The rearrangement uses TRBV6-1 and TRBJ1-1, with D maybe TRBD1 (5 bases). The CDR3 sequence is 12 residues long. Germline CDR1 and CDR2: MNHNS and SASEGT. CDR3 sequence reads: CAGRLDSTEAFF. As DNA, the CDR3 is TGTGCCGGCAGACTCGACAGCACTGAAGCTTTCTTT.

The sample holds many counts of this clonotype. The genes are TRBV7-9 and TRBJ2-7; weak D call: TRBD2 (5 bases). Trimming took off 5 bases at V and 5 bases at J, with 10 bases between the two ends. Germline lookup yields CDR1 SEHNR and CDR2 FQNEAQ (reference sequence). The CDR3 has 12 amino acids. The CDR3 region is CASSNEGDEQYF. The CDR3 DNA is TGTGCCAGCAGCAACGAGGGTGACGAGCAGTACTTC.

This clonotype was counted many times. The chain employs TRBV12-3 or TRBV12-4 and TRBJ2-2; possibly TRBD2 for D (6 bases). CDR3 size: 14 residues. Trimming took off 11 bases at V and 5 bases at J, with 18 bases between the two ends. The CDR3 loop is CAGASAHGTGELFF. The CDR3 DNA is TGTGCCGGAGCTAGCGCCCACGGAACCGGGGAGCTGTTTTTT.

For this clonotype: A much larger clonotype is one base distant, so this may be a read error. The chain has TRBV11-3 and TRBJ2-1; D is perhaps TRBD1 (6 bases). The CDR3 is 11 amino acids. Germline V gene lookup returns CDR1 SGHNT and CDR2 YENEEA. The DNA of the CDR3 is TGTGCCAGCAACTTAGAGGACAGGCAGTTCTTC. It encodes CASNLEDRQFF. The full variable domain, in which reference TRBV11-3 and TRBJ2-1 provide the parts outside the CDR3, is EAGVVQSPRYKIIEKKQPVAFWCNPISGHNTLYWYLQNLGQGPELLIRYENEEAVDDSQLPKDRFSAERLKGVDSTLKIQPAELGDSAVYLCASNLEDRQFFGPGTRLTVL.

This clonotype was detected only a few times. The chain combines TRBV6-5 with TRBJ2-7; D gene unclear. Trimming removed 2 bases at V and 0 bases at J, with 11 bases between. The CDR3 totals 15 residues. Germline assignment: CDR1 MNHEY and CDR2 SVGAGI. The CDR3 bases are TGTGCCAGCAGTTACCTCGGCAGGAACTCCTACGAGCAGTACTTC. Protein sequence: CASSYLGRNSYEQYF.

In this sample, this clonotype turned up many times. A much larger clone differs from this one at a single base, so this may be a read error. The CDR3 DNA reads TGTGCCAGCAGCTTAGGGCGGGTCACAGATACGCAGTATTTT. Translating gives CASSLGRVTDTQYF. This rearrangement joins TRBV7-6 to TRBJ2-3; D is perhaps TRBD2 (5 bases). This CDR3 region has 14 residues. The germline V gene has CDR1 SGHVS and CDR2 FNYEAQ. V lost 1 base and J 2 bases, leaving 7 bases between the germline ends.

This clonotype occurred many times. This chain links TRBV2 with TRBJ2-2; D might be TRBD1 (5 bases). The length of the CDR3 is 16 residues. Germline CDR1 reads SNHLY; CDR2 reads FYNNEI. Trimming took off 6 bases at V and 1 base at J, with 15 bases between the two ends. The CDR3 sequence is CASSYGWQGNTGELFF. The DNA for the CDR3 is TGTGCCAGCAGCTATGGGTGGCAGGGGAACACCGGGGAGCTGTTTTTT.

The CDR3, as DNA: TGTGCCAGCAGTGGATCGACCGGAAACACCATATATTTT. Encoded protein: CASSGSTGNTIYF. The chain employs TRBV2 and TRBJ1-3; D is ambiguous. The germline gives CDR1 SNHLY, CDR2 FYNNEI. V was clipped by 4 bases and J by 4 bases, with 8 bases between them. The CDR3 has 13 residues.

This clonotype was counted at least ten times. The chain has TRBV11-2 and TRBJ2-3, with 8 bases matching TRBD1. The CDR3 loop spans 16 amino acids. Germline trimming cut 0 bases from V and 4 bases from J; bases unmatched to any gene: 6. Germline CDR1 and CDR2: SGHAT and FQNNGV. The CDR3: CASSLERDRKADTQYF. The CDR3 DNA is TGTGCCAGCAGCTTAGAAAGGGACAGGAAGGCAGATACGCAGTATTTT. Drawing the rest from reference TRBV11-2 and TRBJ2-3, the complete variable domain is EAGVAQSPRYKIIEKRQSVAFWCNPISGHATLYWYQQILGQGPKLLIQFQNNGVVDDSQLPKDRFSAERLKGVDSTLKIQPAKLEDSAVYLCASSLERDRKADTQYFGPGTRLTVL.

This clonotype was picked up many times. CDR3 in DNA: TGCGCCAGCAGCTTGGGGGGGACGGGGGGATGGAGCTCCTACAATGAGCAGTTCTTC. Protein: CASSLGGTGGWSSYNEQFF. V and J are TRBV5-1 and TRBJ2-1; 7 positions match TRBD2. This CDR3 spans 19 amino acids. Germline V lookup: CDR1 SGHRS, CDR2 YFSETQ. Trimming at V came to 0 bases and at J to 0 bases, leaving 12 bases not matched to a gene.

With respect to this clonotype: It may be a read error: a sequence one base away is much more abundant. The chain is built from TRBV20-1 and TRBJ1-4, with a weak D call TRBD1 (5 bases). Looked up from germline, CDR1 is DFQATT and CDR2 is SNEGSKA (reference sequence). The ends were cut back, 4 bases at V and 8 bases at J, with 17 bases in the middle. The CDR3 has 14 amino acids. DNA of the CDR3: TGCAGTGCTACTAGGGTACAGGATTTCGAAAAACTGTTTTTT. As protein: CSATRVQDFEKLFF.

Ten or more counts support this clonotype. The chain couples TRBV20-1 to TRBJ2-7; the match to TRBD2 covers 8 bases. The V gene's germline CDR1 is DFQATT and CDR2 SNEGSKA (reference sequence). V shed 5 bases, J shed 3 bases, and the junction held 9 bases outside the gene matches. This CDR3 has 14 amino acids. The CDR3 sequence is CSAERLAKGYEQYF. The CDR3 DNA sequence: TGCAGTGCTGAAAGACTAGCGAAAGGCTACGAGCAGTACTTC.

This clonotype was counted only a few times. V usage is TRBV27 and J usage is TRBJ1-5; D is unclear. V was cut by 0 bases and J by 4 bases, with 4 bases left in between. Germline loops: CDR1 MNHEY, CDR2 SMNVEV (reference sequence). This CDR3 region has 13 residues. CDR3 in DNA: TGTGCCAGCAGTTTATCCAGAAATCAGCCCCAGCATTTT. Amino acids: CASSLSRNQPQHF.